These T cell receptor beta chains were read from a single sample in a study of T-cell memory formation after mild COVID-19. TCRdb processed the 5' RACE reads anew with MiXCR; each CDR3 protein has one entry. This sample has under 250,000 distinct CDR3 sequences, with approximately 15% found just once. Sequencing used PBMCs or a T cell subset sorted from them (not recorded which). Receptors originate from an adult woman who had mild COVID-19 (a few samples of this study predate the infection). Cell type and time point are not known. Both conserved end residues are part of each CDR3. D genes are given only for firm matches. For some rows the clone size is stated as once, few or many, or as a class when expanded; others skip it.

D gene	V gene	J gene	clone size	CDR3 DNA	CDR3 protein
TRBD2	TRBV4-1	TRBJ2-5	few	TGCGCCAGCAGCCAAGGTGGGACCAGTGCTAGCGGGAAAGAGACCCAGTACTTC	CASSQGGTSASGKETQYF
TRBD2	TRBV12-3/TRBV12-4	TRBJ2-7	few	TGTGCCAGCAGTTCAAGACTAGCGGGGACCTACGAGCAGTACTTC	CASSSRLAGTYEQYF
.	TRBV30	TRBJ1-1	few	TGTGCCTGGAGTTCCCGACAGAAACAAAACACTGAAGCTTTCTTT	CAWSSRQKQNTEAFF
TRBD1	TRBV7-2	TRBJ2-4	many	TGTGCCAGCAGCCCCCAAACGGGCAGGGGGCGCCAAAACATTCAGTACTTC	CASSPQTGRGRQNIQYF
.	TRBV2	TRBJ2-4	.	TGTGCCAGCAGTCCCCTCACAGGACTAGCCAAAAACATTCAGTACTTC	CASSPLTGLAKNIQYF
.	TRBV24-1	TRBJ2-2	many	TGTGCCACCAGTGAAACAGGGTCCACCGGGGAGCTGTTTTTT	CATSETGSTGELFF
.	TRBV6-5	TRBJ2-1	few	TGTGCCAGCAGCCCTTGGAGTTCGGACAGTGGACAGTTCTTC	CASSPWSSDSGQFF
.	TRBV7-2	TRBJ2-1	.	TGTGCCAGCAGCTTAGCGGCCGGGATCAATGAGCAGTTCTTC	CASSLAAGINEQFF
.	TRBV7-3	TRBJ2-2	few	TGTGCCAGCCTCCGGTATCCGAACACCGGGGAGCTGTTTTTT	CASLRYPNTGELFF
.	TRBV29-1	TRBJ2-1	few	TGCAGCGTTGGCGGTTCCTACTCCTACAATGAGCAGTTCTTC	CSVGGSYSYNEQFF
TRBD1	TRBV7-8	TRBJ1-5	few	TGTGCCAGCAGCGCTCAGGGGGGAAGCAATCAGCCCCAGCATTTT	CASSAQGGSNQPQHF
.	TRBV5-1	TRBJ2-2	many	TGCGCCAGCAAGGTATCCGGGGGAGTCGGCGGGGAGCTGTTTTTT	CASKVSGGVGGELFF
.	TRBV7-9	TRBJ2-5	.	TGTGCCAGCAGCCCCCTTATAAAGTCCCCACAAGAGACCCAGTACTTC	CASSPLIKSPQETQYF
.	TRBV29-1	TRBJ1-1	.	TGCAGCGTTGAGGAGACAGAAGCTTTCTTT	CSVEETEAFF
.	TRBV7-7	TRBJ1-1	few	TGTGCCAGCAGCTTTCCTCTTCACGTTCCTAATCGTGGCACTGAAGCTTTCTTT	CASSFPLHVPNRGTEAFF
TRBD1	TRBV15	TRBJ1-2	few	TGTGCCATCGGACAGGGGGCCCACGGCTACACCTTC	CAIGQGAHGYTF
.	TRBV7-9	TRBJ2-7	few	TGTGCCAGCAGCTCAATGAACGAGCAGTACTTC	CASSSMNEQYF
TRBD2	TRBV9	TRBJ2-1	few	TGTGCCAGCAGTTCGCTAGCGGGTATCTACAATGAGCAGTTCTTC	CASSSLAGIYNEQFF
TRBD1	TRBV6-1	TRBJ1-5	.	TGTGCCAGCAGTGACTGGACAGGGGGTACCAATCAGCCCCAGCATTTT	CASSDWTGGTNQPQHF
TRBD1	TRBV20-1	TRBJ2-7	few	TGCAGTGCTGGCGCCTGGACAGGGCCGATTTACGAGCAGTACTTC	CSAGAWTGPIYEQYF
.	TRBV4-2	TRBJ2-3	few	TGTGCCAGCAGCTCGTTTTTGACTAGTACGTCCGCAGATACGCAGTATTTT	CASSSFLTSTSADTQYF
TRBD1	TRBV18	TRBJ2-7	few	TGTGCCAGCTCACCACAGGGACAGTCTTCCTACGAGCAGTACTTC	CASSPQGQSSYEQYF
TRBD2	TRBV5-1	TRBJ2-1	.	TGCGCCAGCAGCTGGAGGACTAGCGGGGCTCCCCGGGGTTCGAATGAGCAGTTCTTC	CASSWRTSGAPRGSNEQFF
TRBD1	TRBV15	TRBJ1-1	.	TGTGCCACCAGCAGAGAGACAGGGTTGGGCACTGAAGCTTTCTTT	CATSRETGLGTEAFF
.	TRBV29-1	TRBJ1-2	.	TGCAGCGTTGAGGCCCGACAGTGGGGCTACACCTTC	CSVEARQWGYTF
.	TRBV5-1	TRBJ2-7	.	TGCGCCAGCAGCGTCGGACAATACGAGCAGTACTTC	CASSVGQYEQYF
.	TRBV30	TRBJ2-6	few	TGTGCCTGGAGTGTACTAGCCTCTGGGGCCAACGTCCTGACTTTC	CAWSVLASGANVLTF
.	TRBV6-2/TRBV6-3	TRBJ2-5	few	TGTGCCAGCAGTGAACAGGCGGGATGGCAAGAGACCCAGTACTTC	CASSEQAGWQETQYF
TRBD1	TRBV3-1	TRBJ2-1	few	TGTGCCAGCAGCCACCGGGACAGGGGGCATGATGAGCAGTTCTTC	CASSHRDRGHDEQFF
.	TRBV5-1	TRBJ2-3	.	TGCGCCAGCAGCCTCATGGGATATGGCACAGATACGCAGTATTTT	CASSLMGYGTDTQYF
TRBD1	TRBV7-9	TRBJ1-6	.	TGTGCCAGCAGCTTTGACAGGGGCTACTATAATTCACCCCTCCACTTT	CASSFDRGYYNSPLHF
.	TRBV18	TRBJ2-5	.	TGTGCCAGCTCGCAACTATTGACAGCCCCCTCCCAAGAGACCCAGTACTTC	CASSQLLTAPSQETQYF
TRBD1	TRBV12-3/TRBV12-4	TRBJ1-2	.	TGTGCCAGCAGTCTATCCCCCCGGGAACAGGGGATGAGTGGCTACACCTTC	CASSLSPREQGMSGYTF
TRBD2	TRBV2	TRBJ2-1	few	TGTGCCAGCAGAGAGCTAGCGGGTCCCCGCTACAATGAGCAGTTCTTC	CASRELAGPRYNEQFF
.	TRBV5-6	TRBJ2-5	few	TGTGCCAGCAGCCCGGCCCCCCTTGGGACCCAGTACTTC	CASSPAPLGTQYF
.	TRBV20-1	TRBJ2-1	few	TGCAGTGCTTCAATGGGACTCAGCTCCTACAATGAGCAGTTCTTC	CSASMGLSSYNEQFF
.	TRBV18	TRBJ2-7	few	TGTGCCAGCTCACGTCCTGGATTAGTAGCCGAGCAGTACTTC	CASSRPGLVAEQYF
.	TRBV19	TRBJ1-1	many	TGTGCCAGTATACCCCCGGGCCGACCTTCAGGAGCTTTCTTT	CASIPPGRPSGAFF
.	TRBV27	TRBJ1-2	.	TGTGCCAGCAGTTTGAAGGGAACCTATGGCTACACCTTC	CASSLKGTYGYTF
.	TRBV12-3/TRBV12-4	TRBJ2-7	few	TGTGCCAGCAGCCCTCTCTGGTTCTTGGGGTCCTACGAGCAGTACTTC	CASSPLWFLGSYEQYF
TRBD2	TRBV7-2	TRBJ2-7	.	TGTGCCAGCAGCTTTGCTCCACGGGGGGGACGTCCGTCCTACGAGCAGTACTTC	CASSFAPRGGRPSYEQYF
.	TRBV7-9	TRBJ1-4	.	TGTGCCAGCAGCAAGGGTCTGGGGGGACCCTCTAATGAAAAACTGTTTTTT	CASSKGLGGPSNEKLFF
.	TRBV7-3	TRBJ1-1	.	TGTGCCAGCAGCTTATGGGGAGCCGGAGCGAACACTGAAGCTTTCTTT	CASSLWGAGANTEAFF
TRBD1	TRBV7-2	TRBJ1-2	few	TGTGCCAGCAGCTCGGGACAGCTACCTTATGGCTACACCTTC	CASSSGQLPYGYTF
TRBD1	TRBV5-1	TRBJ1-1	.	TGCGCCAGCAGCCCGGGACAGGGATTGAGGACTGAAGCTTTCTTT	CASSPGQGLRTEAFF
.	TRBV20-1	TRBJ1-1	few	TGCAGTGCTAGACCGGGACGGATGAACACTGAAGCTTTCTTT	CSARPGRMNTEAFF
TRBD2	TRBV6-5	TRBJ2-7	.	TGTGCCAGCAGTTATGGGGAGGGCTACGAGCAGTACTTC	CASSYGEGYEQYF
TRBD2	TRBV7-2	TRBJ2-5	few	TGTGCCAGCACCAGATCCGGGGGGGCGAACCAAGAGACCCAGTACTTC	CASTRSGGANQETQYF
TRBD2	TRBV6-1	TRBJ2-7	.	TGTGCCAGCAGTGAAGCCCGGACTAGCCTCTACGAGCAGTACTTC	CASSEARTSLYEQYF
TRBD2	TRBV27	TRBJ2-7	few	TGTGCCAGCAGTGTTCTTAGCGGGAGGTCTACCGAGCAGTACTTC	CASSVLSGRSTEQYF
.	TRBV3-1	TRBJ2-1	few	TGTGCCAGCAGCCAATCAGACAATGAGCAGTTCTTC	CASSQSDNEQFF
TRBD1	TRBV12-3/TRBV12-4	TRBJ1-1	.	TGTGCCAGCACTATAGGGGGCCAGGGCAAAACGGAAGCTTTCTTT	CASTIGGQGKTEAFF
TRBD2	TRBV7-2	TRBJ2-5	many	TGTGCCAGCAGCTGGGGGGGACTAGCGGGAATACAAGAGACCCAGTACTTC	CASSWGGLAGIQETQYF
.	TRBV25-1	TRBJ2-7	.	TGTGCCAGCAGTGAATCAGGGATACTAGGCTACGAGCAGTACTTC	CASSESGILGYEQYF
TRBD2	TRBV12-3/TRBV12-4	TRBJ2-3	many	TGTGCCAGCAGCCCGGGGCGGGGGGGCACAGATACGCAGTATTTT	CASSPGRGGTDTQYF
.	TRBV6-2/TRBV6-3	TRBJ2-7	.	TGTGCCAGCAGTTACTTTTCAGGCTACGAGCAGTACTTC	CASSYFSGYEQYF
.	TRBV15	TRBJ1-4	few	TGTGCCACCAGCAGAGATCGACGGCCTAATGAAAAACTGTTTTTT	CATSRDRRPNEKLFF
TRBD1	TRBV12-3/TRBV12-4	TRBJ2-2	.	TGTGCCAGCAGCAGGACAGGGTGGGGAGCGGGGGAGCTGTTTTTT	CASSRTGWGAGELFF
.	TRBV6-5	TRBJ1-5	few	TGTGCCAGCAGCAAGGGGACGGGCAATCAGCCCCAGCATTTT	CASSKGTGNQPQHF